The clone carrying this T cell receptor beta chain appeared once. Germline loops: CDR1 LGHDT, CDR2 YNNKEL (reference sequence). The CDR3 has 17 residues. J gave up 3 bases and V 1 base, and 11 bases lay outside the gene matches. The table came from immunoSEQ multiplex PCR; TCRdb's copy has only in-frame clones and leaves some out. The sample lists roughly 200,000 clones, about 85% occurring once. This sample is part of a study of blood T cell repertoires in COVID-19. As for the study in general: Sample material is recorded as cDNA or gDNA derived from T cells, B-cell-depleted T cells, or PBMCs.

Sequences were obtained from peripheral blood. The chain links TRBV3-1 (or the pseudogene TRBV3-2) to TRBJ2-7; 8 bases line up with TRBD1. This sequence originates from a human donor in a cohort sampled during active COVID-19. The CDR3 loop is CASSQAVSGGADYEQYF. The CDR3 nucleotides read TGTGCCAGCAGCCAAGCGGTATCAGGGGGCGCGGACTACGAGCAGTACTTC.